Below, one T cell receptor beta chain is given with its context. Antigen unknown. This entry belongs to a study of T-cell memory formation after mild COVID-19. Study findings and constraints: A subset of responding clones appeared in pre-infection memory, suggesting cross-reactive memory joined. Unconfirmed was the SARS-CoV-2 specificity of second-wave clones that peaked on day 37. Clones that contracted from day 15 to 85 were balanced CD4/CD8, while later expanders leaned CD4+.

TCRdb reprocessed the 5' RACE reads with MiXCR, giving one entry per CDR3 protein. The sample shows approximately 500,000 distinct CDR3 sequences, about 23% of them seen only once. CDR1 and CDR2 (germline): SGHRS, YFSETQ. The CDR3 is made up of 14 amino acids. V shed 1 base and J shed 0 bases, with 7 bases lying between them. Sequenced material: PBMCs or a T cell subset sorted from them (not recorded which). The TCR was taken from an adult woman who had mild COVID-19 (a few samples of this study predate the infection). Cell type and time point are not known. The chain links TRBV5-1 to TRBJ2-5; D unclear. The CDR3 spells CASSLIPDQETQYF. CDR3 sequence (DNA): TGCGCCAGCAGCTTGATTCCGGACCAAGAGACCCAGTACTTC.